A single sample is the source of the 22 T cell receptor beta chains below, sequenced in a study of cytomegalovirus exposure and HLA in healthy donors. Both 60 Vbeta primers and 13 Jbeta primers went into the PCR. Some clones are missing from TCRdb's copy, which holds only in-frame ones; the method was immunoSEQ multiplex PCR. Of about 160,000 clones in the sample, roughly 79% were seen once. The sample comprised PBMCs. These receptors were collected from a woman in her thirties or forties in good health and CMV-seronegative.

About this clone: Additional DNA sequences in this sample encode the identical CDR3. V is TRBV7-9 and J is TRBJ1-4, with no clear D. The CDR3 contains 14 residues. Looked up from germline, CDR1 is SEHNR and CDR2 is FQNEAQ (reference sequence). The V end lost 5 bases, the J end lost 5 bases, and 12 bases lay between the germline ends. The DNA for the CDR3 is TGTGCCAGCAGCCCACCCGGAGGGAATGAAAAACTGTTTTTT. The encoded protein is CASSPPGGNEKLFF. Complete variable domain (other parts from reference TRBV7-9 and TRBJ1-4): DTGVSQNPRHKITKRGQNVTFRCDPISEHNRLYWYRQTLGQGPEFLTYFQNEAQLEKSRLLSDRFSAERPKGSFSTLEIQRTEQGDSAMYLCASSPPGGNEKLFFGSGTQLSVL.

As concerns this clone: Mismatch with germline at one junction end may stem from a read error. The chain joins TRBV5-1 to TRBJ1-1; D unresolved. CDR3 length: 14 amino acids. Germline CDR1 reads SGHRS; CDR2 reads YFSETQ. CDR3: CASSLIWANAEAFF. DNA for the CDR3: TGCGCCAGCAGCTTGATTTGGGCGAACGCTGAAGCTTTCTTT.

The rearrangement uses TRBV7-6 and TRBJ2-7, with D uncertain. The CDR3 totals 15 residues. Germline V lookup: CDR1 SGHVS, CDR2 FNYEAQ. V was pared by 1 base and J by 1 base, with 11 bases between. The CDR3, as DNA: TGTGCCAGCAGCTTAGGCCCAGACATGTCCTACGAGCAGTACTTC. Residues: CASSLGPDMSYEQYF.

V usage is TRBV18 and J usage is TRBJ1-1; the D gene is possibly TRBD1 (6 bases). V lost 6 bases to trimming and J lost 13 bases, with 21 bases between them. The CDR3 is made up of 13 amino acids. CDR1 and CDR2 from the germline V gene are KGHSH and LQKENI. CDR3 in DNA: TGTGCCAGCTCGCCGGGTACCAATACCAGGGGTTTCTTT. It encodes CASSPGTNTRGFF.

The chain employs TRBV6-5 and TRBJ1-2, with 7 bases aligning to TRBD1. The germline gives CDR1 MNHEY, CDR2 SVGAGI. The CDR3 is made up of 15 amino acids. Germline trimming cut 0 bases from V and 8 bases from J; bases unmatched to any gene: 9. The DNA of the CDR3 is TGTGCCAGCAGTTACTCCCCTCAGGGACAGACAGGCTACACCTTC. Protein sequence: CASSYSPQGQTGYTF.

The CDR3 DNA sequence: TGTGCCTGGAGTGTACCCCAGGGATGGGTCCATGGCTACACCTTC. Its protein product is CAWSVPQGWVHGYTF. This sequence joins TRBV30 and TRBJ1-2, with D maybe TRBD1 (5 bases). Germline loops: CDR1 GTSNPN, CDR2 SVGIG (reference sequence). The CDR3 runs to 15 residues. The ends were cut back, 0 bases at V and 6 bases at J, with 17 bases in the middle.

The CDR3 protein is CASSFTSGRGEQFF. The CDR3 DNA follows: TGTGCCAGCAGCTTTACTAGCGGGAGGGGGGAGCAGTTCTTC. The rearrangement uses TRBV7-8 and TRBJ2-1, with TRBD2 identical over 13 bases. The junction had 3 bases not matched to a gene; V was cut back by 3 bases and J by 10 bases. CDR3 length: 14 residues. Germline CDR1 SGHVS, CDR2 FQNEAQ.

This chain connects TRBV11-2 to TRBJ2-3, with 7 bases lining up with TRBD1. Germline CDR1 reads SGHAT; CDR2 reads FQNNGV. This CDR3 is built from 19 residues. Trimming took 0 bases from V and 2 from J; bases not matched to a gene: 14. The CDR3 reads CASSLDWFSQTGSTDTQYF. The CDR3 nucleotides are TGTGCCAGCAGCTTAGACTGGTTCTCCCAGACAGGGTCCACAGATACGCAGTATTTT.

CDR3 coding DNA: TGTGCCAGCAGCTTCACCGGACAGGGCTATAATCAGCCCCAGCATTTT. Translation gives CASSFTGQGYNQPQHF. The rearrangement joins TRBV28 to TRBJ1-5; TRBD1 aligns across 8 bases. This CDR3 contains 16 residues. Per germline, CDR1 MDHEN and CDR2 SYDVKM. V trimming: 6 bases; J trimming: 4 bases; junction bases outside the gene matches: 11.

The gene calls are TRBV2 and TRBJ1-1; D unresolved. V lost 8 bases to trimming and J lost 11 bases, with 15 bases between them. CDR3 size: 11 residues. Germline V gives CDR1 SNHLY, CDR2 FYNNEI. CDR3 bases: TGTGCCAGCTCGAGTACCATGACTGCTTTCTTT. This sequence encodes CASSSTMTAFF.

This sequence joins TRBV5-1 and TRBJ2-7; TRBD1 is a possible D gene (6 bases). CDR1 is SGHRS and CDR2 is YFSETQ in the germline V gene. Trimming left V 6 bases short and J 5 bases short, with 9 bases between. CDR3 length equals 11 residues. CDR3: CASIGDNEQYF. In DNA, the CDR3 is TGCGCCAGCATCGGGGACAACGAGCAGTACTTC.

This clone was recorded once. The V and J genes are TRBV7-3 and TRBJ2-5; 9 bases are shared with TRBD2. The V segment lost 4 bases and the J segment 5 bases; nucleotides outside the gene matches: 11. This CDR3 contains 16 residues. The V gene's germline CDR1 is SGHTA and CDR2 FQGTGA. CDR3: CASSSNPYSGSETQYF. The CDR3 nucleotides read TGTGCCAGCAGCTCCAACCCTTATAGCGGGAGCGAGACCCAGTACTTC.

The V call is TRBV13, the J call TRBJ1-1, with 9 bases lining up with TRBD1. Germline V gives CDR1 PRHDT, CDR2 FYEKMQ (reference sequence). The V and J ends lost 5 bases and 0 bases, in that order; junction bases with no gene match: 7. CDR3 length: 16 residues. The CDR3 nucleotides read TGTGCCAGCAGCGCAGTAGGGACAGGGTTGAACACTGAAGCTTTCTTT. Its protein product is CASSAVGTGLNTEAFF.

The V gene is TRBV27, the J gene TRBJ2-1; a possible D gene is TRBD2 (5 bases). The CDR3 totals 16 residues. The V end lost 8 bases, the J end lost 0 bases, and 17 bases lay between the germline ends. Looked up from germline, CDR1 is MNHEY and CDR2 is SMNVEV (reference sequence). The CDR3 DNA is TGTGCCAGCTCCCAAGTAAGAGGGATCTCCTACAATGAGCAGTTCTTC. As protein: CASSQVRGISYNEQFF.

The chain links TRBV30 to TRBJ2-3; TRBD2 agrees at 7 bases. V trimming: 2 bases; J trimming: 0 bases; junction bases outside the gene matches: 14. Germline V gene data show CDR1 as GTSNPN and CDR2 as SVGIG (reference sequence). The CDR3 contains 18 residues. This CDR3 reads CAWSTLAELVTSTDTQYF. The DNA for the CDR3 is TGTGCCTGGAGTACCCTAGCGGAGCTAGTAACAAGCACAGATACGCAGTATTTT.

V is TRBV19 and J is TRBJ2-2; 9 bases agree with TRBD1. The junction had 13 bases not matched to a gene; V was cut back by 7 bases and J by 7 bases. This CDR3 region has 16 residues. From germline, CDR1 is LNHDA and CDR2 SQIVND (reference sequence). The CDR3 DNA follows: TGTGCCAGTAACTACCTGGACAGGGGTCTTATCGGGGAGCTGTTTTTT. Protein sequence: CASNYLDRGLIGELFF. The full variable domain, rest sourced from reference TRBV19 and TRBJ2-2, is DGGITQSPKYLFRKEGQNVTLSCEQNLNHDAMYWYRQDPGQGLRLIYYSQIVNDFQKGDIAEGYSVSREKKESFPLTVTSAQKNPTAFYLCASNYLDRGLIGELFFGEGSRLTVL.

The V and J genes are TRBV12-5 and TRBJ1-1; D is unclear. The germline gives CDR1 LGHNT, CDR2 FRNRAP. This CDR3 contains 14 residues. Trimming pared 1 base from V and 0 bases from J, leaving 6 bases between. As DNA, the CDR3 is TGTGCTAGTGGTTTGGACTTCATGAACACTGAAGCTTTCTTT. Protein: CASGLDFMNTEAFF.

V usage is TRBV7-9 and J usage is TRBJ2-5; TRBD2 matches 7 bases. Germline-derived CDR1 and CDR2 are SEHNR and FQNEAQ (reference sequence). The CDR3 has 15 amino acids. The ends lost 5 bases at V and 4 bases at J; junction bases unmatched: 10. CDR3 sequence reads: CASSPVSWGGETQYF. CDR3 sequence (DNA): TGTGCCAGCAGCCCGGTCTCGTGGGGGGGAGAGACCCAGTACTTC. Full variable domain (rest looked up from reference TRBV7-9 and TRBJ2-5): DTGVSQNPRHKITKRGQNVTFRCDPISEHNRLYWYRQTLGQGPEFLTYFQNEAQLEKSRLLSDRFSAERPKGSFSTLEIQRTEQGDSAMYLCASSPVSWGGETQYFGPGTRLLVL.

The CDR3 DNA follows: TGTGCCAGCAGCTCCACAGAGATGACTGAAGCTTTCTTT. This gives the protein CASSSTEMTEAFF. The chain carries TRBV7-3 and TRBJ1-1; no clear D gene. V dropped 4 bases and J dropped 5 bases, with 11 bases sitting between them. Per the germline V gene, CDR1 is SGHTA and CDR2 is FQGTGA. This CDR3 region has 13 residues.

The chain couples TRBV28 to TRBJ1-2, with a possible D match to TRBD1 (5 bases). CDR1 is MDHEN and CDR2 is SYDVKM in the germline V gene. Between the trimmed V and J ends, which lost 2 bases and 6 bases, there was a span of 13 bases. This CDR3 is built from 14 residues. Here the CDR3 DNA reads TGTGCCAGCAGTTTAGGGGCCATTGAACATGGCTACACCTTC. This encodes CASSLGAIEHGYTF.

The chain combines TRBV2 with TRBJ1-5; no definite D call. Between the trimmed V and J ends, which lost 8 bases and 0 bases, there was a span of 11 bases. The CDR3 spans 14 residues. Germline-derived CDR1 and CDR2 are SNHLY and FYNNEI. The CDR3 DNA reads as TGTGCCAGCCGCCGATCCTATAGCAATCAGCCCCAGCATTTT. It is translated as CASRRSYSNQPQHF.

This clone occurred a few times. The chain employs TRBV9 and TRBJ1-1, with 7 bases fitting TRBD1. This CDR3 region has 14 residues. Per germline, CDR1 SGDLS and CDR2 YYNGEE. J was trimmed by 4 bases and V by 0 bases; bases with no gene match: 3. The CDR3 reads CASSVGPGGTEAFF. CDR3 DNA: TGTGCCAGCAGCGTAGGGCCAGGGGGCACTGAAGCTTTCTTT.